The source of this T cell receptor beta chain is a study of T cell clusters in autoimmune cytopenias. Multiplex touch-down PCR amplified TRB using TRB-A and TRB-B pools in one tube. From its re-call of the multiplex PCR reads, TCRdb lists each CDR3 protein once, without DNA. The table for this sample gives around 7,000 distinct CDR3 sequences. CDR3 length: 13 amino acids. Looked up from germline, CDR1 is SGHDT and CDR2 is YYEEEE. TRB amplification used approximately 250 ng of peripheral blood genomic DNA. The same sample was also used in a study of T cell repertoires in aging, cancer and after chemotherapy.

This clonotype was sampled from a human donor in good health. The chain joins TRBV5-6 to TRBJ1-1. The sample was peripheral blood. The CDR3 is CASSLVTWGEAFF.